Listed below are T cell receptor beta chains from one sample, sequenced in a study of T cell repertoires in aging, cancer and after chemotherapy. TCRdb re-called the multiplex PCR reads through MiXCR, storing one row per CDR3 protein. The sample has 7,000 to 9,000 distinct CDR3 sequences, just over 40% seen once; the top ten hold roughly an eighth. Sequenced material: blood. The receptors here all came from a human donor with a solid tumor. Each CDR3 is given with its conserved first and last residue. The D gene is left open where the match is weak. Part of the rows lack a size; the others show once, few, many or a class for expanded clones.

>.|TRBJ1-1|few|TRBV30
TGTGCCTGGACCGCCTACGGCACTGAAGCTTTCTTT
CAWTAYGTEAFF
>TRBD1|TRBJ2-1|few|TRBV15
TGTGCCACCAGCAGAGATGAAGGGGGCAACTACAATGAGCAGTTCTTC
CATSRDEGGNYNEQFF
>.|TRBJ1-4|medium-sized|TRBV29-1
TGCAGCGTCGGCGGGGGCGGGAAACTGTTTTTT
CSVGGGGKLFF
>TRBD2|TRBJ2-6|.|TRBV19
TGTGCCAGTAGCCGGAGTACCAGGGAGGGTGGGGCCAACGTCCTGACTTTC
CASSRSTREGGANVLTF
>.|TRBJ1-3|few|TRBV29-1
TGCAGCGTTCAGTATTTCGGAAACACCATATATTTT
CSVQYFGNTIYF
>.|TRBJ2-2|.|TRBV11-3
TGTGCCAGCAGCATACAGGTCTCGGGGACCGGGGAGCTGTTTTTT
CASSIQVSGTGELFF
>TRBD1|TRBJ2-3|.|TRBV6-5
TGTGCCAGCAGTTCCAGGGGGATTAGCACAGATACGCAGTATTTT
CASSSRGISTDTQYF
>.|TRBJ1-2|.|TRBV18
TGTGCCAGCAGCGATCCGGGCCGGGGAGGAGATGGCTACACCTTC
CASSDPGRGGDGYTF
>TRBD1|TRBJ2-6|few|TRBV7-6
TGTGCCAGCAACAGGGGGGACGCTGGGGCCAACGTCCTGACTTTC
CASNRGDAGANVLTF
>TRBD1|TRBJ2-1|.|TRBV6-5
TGTGCCAGCAGTTTAGGACTCAACAGGGGATACAATGAGCAGTTCTTC
CASSLGLNRGYNEQFF
>TRBD1|TRBJ1-2|.|TRBV6-6
TGTGCCATACAGGGGCGCGGGGCGGAGGGCTACACCTTC
CAIQGRGAEGYTF
>.|TRBJ1-1|medium-sized|TRBV29-1
TGCAGCGTTTCCTCGAAAGCTTTCTTT
CSVSSKAFF
>.|TRBJ2-5|.|TRBV7-9
TGTGCCAGCAGCTTAAGCACAGGGTTGGAGACCCAGTACTTC
CASSLSTGLETQYF
>TRBD1|TRBJ2-7|few|TRBV6-5
TGTGCCAGCAGGTGGCGGGACAGGGACTACGAGCAGTACTTC
CASRWRDRDYEQYF
>TRBD1|TRBJ2-5|once|TRBV6-1
TGTGCCAGCAGTCAAACAGGGGTAGAGACCCAGTACTTC
CASSQTGVETQYF
>.|TRBJ2-7|few|TRBV6-5
TGTGCCAGCAGTTACTCGACGAGCCTTCCGGCCGAGCAGTACTTC
CASSYSTSLPAEQYF
>.|TRBJ2-2|few|TRBV6-6
TGTGCCTCTTGTCCAGGTAGCGACACCGGGGAGCTGTTTTTT
CASCPGSDTGELFF
>TRBD1|TRBJ2-3|few|TRBV18
TGTGCCAGCTCACCGACAGGGAATAGCGCAGATACGCAGTATTTT
CASSPTGNSADTQYF
>TRBD1|TRBJ2-2|medium-sized|TRBV29-1
TGCAGCGTAGCAGGGGGCGGAGGCGGGGAGCTGTTTTTT
CSVAGGGGGELFF
>.|TRBJ2-3|.|TRBV6-5
TGTGCCATCCGGAGGCCCACAGATACGCAGTATTTT
CAIRRPTDTQYF
>TRBD2|TRBJ2-1|.|TRBV6-5
TGTGCCAGCCGAAGCTCGCTCTGGGAGGGTGAGCAGTTCTTC
CASRSSLWEGEQFF
>.|TRBJ2-7|few|TRBV6-2/TRBV6-3
TGTGCCAGCAATGACGCCTACGAGCAGTACTTC
CASNDAYEQYF
>.|TRBJ1-2|few|TRBV19
TGTGCCAGTAGCGGAGTGAGTCCAAGGGGCTATGGCTACACCTTC
CASSGVSPRGYGYTF
>.|TRBJ2-1|.|TRBV18
TGTGCCAGCTCACGATTTTCTCCTACCAATGAGCAGTTCTTC
CASSRFSPTNEQFF
>TRBD2|TRBJ2-5|.|TRBV10-3
TGTGCCATCAGTGATACTAGCGGGAGGAAGACCCAGTACTTC
CAISDTSGRKTQYF
>.|TRBJ2-3|.|TRBV15
TGTGCCACCAGCAGGGAACAGGGAGGCTGGACAGATACGCAGTATTTT
CATSREQGGWTDTQYF
>.|TRBJ2-7|.|TRBV27
TGTGCCAGCAGTCCCCGCCGTCGTGGCTACGAGCAGTACTTC
CASSPRRRGYEQYF
>.|TRBJ1-5|few|TRBV19
TGTGCCAGTAGTTCTTGGATAGGGCCCCAGCATTTT
CASSSWIGPQHF
>.|TRBJ2-2|.|TRBV5-1
TGCGCCAGCAGCTTTGGACATCCTCTGGGGACCGGGGAGCTGTTTTTT
CASSFGHPLGTGELFF
>.|TRBJ2-6|few|TRBV12-3/TRBV12-4
TGTGCCAGCAGCACGGAGGGATCTGGGGCCAACGTCCTGACTTTC
CASSTEGSGANVLTF
>.|TRBJ1-6|.|TRBV7-2
TGTGCCAGCAGCTTAAGAAGGACAGAGGATTCACCCCTCCACTTT
CASSLRRTEDSPLHF
>TRBD2|TRBJ2-1|once|TRBV11-3
TGTGCCAGCAGCTTCTTCGCTAGCGGGGGACAATACAATGAGCAGTTCTTC
CASSFFASGGQYNEQFF
>TRBD1|TRBJ2-7|large|TRBV6-5
TGTGCCAGCAGTTCGGACGGGACAGGTTTTGATGAGCAGTACTTC
CASSSDGTGFDEQYF
>.|TRBJ2-2|few|TRBV5-6
TGTGCCAGCAGCTTGGTTCAGGGTTCGAACACCGGGGAGCTGTTTTTT
CASSLVQGSNTGELFF
>.|TRBJ1-2|once|TRBV11-3
TGTGCCAGCAGCCAAGATATGGCAGCATATGGCTACACCTTC
CASSQDMAAYGYTF
>.|TRBJ2-3|few|TRBV6-4
TGTGCCAGCAGTGAAGGGGCGACGAACACAGATACGCAGTATTTT
CASSEGATNTDTQYF
>TRBD1|TRBJ2-5|few|TRBV19
TGTGCCAGTAGTCCCCGGACAGGGTTAGCGGAGACCCAGTACTTC
CASSPRTGLAETQYF
>.|TRBJ2-1|.|TRBV6-5
TGTGCCAGCAGTCTTGGGGCTAGCTCCTACAATGAGCAGTTCTTC
CASSLGASSYNEQFF
>.|TRBJ2-7|few|TRBV5-1
TGCGCCAGCAGCTTTGGACAGCGCTACGAGCAGTACTTC
CASSFGQRYEQYF
>.|TRBJ2-7|few|TRBV12-3/TRBV12-4
TGTGCCAGCAGTGAGAACACTAGGGCCTCCTACGAGCAGTACTTC
CASSENTRASYEQYF
>.|TRBJ1-2|few|TRBV12-3/TRBV12-4
TGTGCCAGCAGTCAGCAGACCCCCTATGGCTACACCTTC
CASSQQTPYGYTF
>.|TRBJ1-4|.|TRBV6-5
TGTGCCAGCGGACGGGATGAAAAACTGTTTTTT
CASGRDEKLFF
>TRBD2|TRBJ2-3|.|TRBV12-3/TRBV12-4
TGTGCCAGCAGCCTGGGGGGGGGGGGGGCAGATACGCAGTATTTT
CASSLGGGGADTQYF
>.|TRBJ2-1|once|TRBV6-4
TGTGCCAGCAGTGACCGGGTATGGGGTGGCGAGCAGTTCTTC
CASSDRVWGGEQFF
>.|TRBJ2-7|.|TRBV7-9
TGTGCCAGCAGCTTAACCCGGACCGACGAGCAGTACTTC
CASSLTRTDEQYF
>.|TRBJ1-2|few|TRBV30
TGTGCCTGGAGTCTAAGTGGCAGCCGCTCATACTATGGCTACACCTTC
CAWSLSGSRSYYGYTF
>TRBD1|TRBJ2-1|.|TRBV10-3
TGTGCCATCAGCCCTTTTAGGGACAGGGTCGTCAATGAGCAGTTCTTC
CAISPFRDRVVNEQFF
>.|TRBJ1-1|few|TRBV12-3/TRBV12-4
TGTGCCAGCAGTTTCTCATTTGGGGTTGAAGCTTTCTTT
CASSFSFGVEAFF
>TRBD1|TRBJ1-2|few|TRBV6-5
TGTGCCAGCAGACGGGACAGCCTATATGGCTACACCTTC
CASRRDSLYGYTF